This T cell receptor beta chain derives from a study of blood T cell repertoires in COVID-19. The wider study: PBMCs, B-cell-depleted T cells, or T cells were the source of the cDNA or gDNA that made up the material.

The germline V and J ends were trimmed by 6 bases and 4 bases, with 13 bases remaining between them. Germline V lookup: CDR1 WSHSY, CDR2 SAAADI. The CDR3 is 14 residues long. Sequenced by immunoSEQ multiplex PCR; TCRdb stores in-frame clones only, minus some. The repertoire includes some 240,000 clones, 81% of them detected once, and roughly 8% sits in the top ten. This sequence originates from a woman older than 75 with COVID-19, enrolled during active disease. The rearrangement links TRBV10-2 to TRBJ1-3; tentative D call: TRBD1 (6 bases). Sequences were obtained from peripheral blood. CDR3 DNA sequence: TGCGCCAGCAGCGCCACAGGGCTAGGAAACACCATATATTTT. It specifies CASSATGLGNTIYF.